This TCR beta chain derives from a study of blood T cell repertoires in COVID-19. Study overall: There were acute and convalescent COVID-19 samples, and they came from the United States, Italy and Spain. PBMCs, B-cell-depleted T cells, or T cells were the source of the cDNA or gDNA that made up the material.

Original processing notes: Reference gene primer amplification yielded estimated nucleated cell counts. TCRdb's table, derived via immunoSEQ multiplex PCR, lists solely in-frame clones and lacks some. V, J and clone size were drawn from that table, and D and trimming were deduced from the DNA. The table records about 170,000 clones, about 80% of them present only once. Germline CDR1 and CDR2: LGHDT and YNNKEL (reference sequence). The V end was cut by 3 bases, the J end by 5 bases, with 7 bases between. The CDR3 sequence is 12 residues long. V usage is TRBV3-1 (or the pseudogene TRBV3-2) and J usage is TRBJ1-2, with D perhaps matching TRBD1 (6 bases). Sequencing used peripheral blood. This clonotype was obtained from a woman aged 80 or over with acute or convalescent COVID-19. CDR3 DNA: TGTGCCAGCAGCCACAGGGGTTATGGCTACACCTTC. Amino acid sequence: CASSHRGYGYTF.